One and the same sample provided the 4 T cell receptor beta chains below, sequenced in a study of T cells in localized non-small cell lung cancer. Only in-frame clones appear in the TCRdb table, and some are missing; sequencing was by immunoSEQ multiplex PCR. The sample includes 28,000 or so clones, about 87% of them seen just once. Sequenced here: peripheral blood, sampled before any cancer treatment. The receptors stem from a male donor at least 60 years old with stage I lung adenocarcinoma.

This sequence joins TRBV9 and TRBJ2-3; TRBD2 agrees at 10 bases. CDR3 size: 15 residues. J lost 3 bases, V lost 3 bases, and 4 bases had no gene match. In germline, CDR1 is SGDLS, CDR2 YYNGEE. CDR3: CASSARTSGTDTQYF. The CDR3 nucleotides read TGTGCCAGCAGCGCCCGGACTAGCGGAACAGATACGCAGTATTTT.

The genes are TRBV5-4 and TRBJ2-1, with 7 bases matching TRBD1. J lost 2 bases, V lost 4 bases, and 12 bases had no gene match. The CDR3 contains 17 residues. Germline assignment: CDR1 SGHNT and CDR2 YYREEE (reference sequence). The DNA of the CDR3 is TGTGCCAGCAGCCATGCGGTCGGGACAGACACCTACAATGAGCAGTTCTTC. It is translated as CASSHAVGTDTYNEQFF. Together with reference TRBV5-4 and TRBJ2-1, the CDR3 gives the full variable domain: ETGVTQSPTHLIKTRGQQVTLRCSSQSGHNTVSWYQQALGQGPQFIFQYYREEENGRGNFPPRFSGLQFPNYSSELNVNALELDDSALYLCASSHAVGTDTYNEQFFGPGTRLTVL.

This clone was picked up one time. The chain combines TRBV30 with TRBJ2-5, with D possibly TRBD1 on 6 matching bases. V shed 5 bases and J shed 4 bases, with 14 bases lying between them. Germline V lookup: CDR1 GTSNPN, CDR2 SVGIG (reference sequence). The CDR3 extends over 13 amino acids. The chain's CDR3 is CAWSLGAGETQYF. In DNA form, the CDR3 reads TGTGCCTGGTCCTTGGGGGCAGGAGAGACCCAGTACTTC. The full variable domain, with the rest looked up from reference TRBV30 and TRBJ2-5, is SQTIHQWPATLVQPVGSPLSLECTVEGTSNPNLYWYRQAAGRGLQLLFYSVGIGQISSEVPQNLSASRPQDRQFILSSKKLLLSDSGFYLCAWSLGAGETQYFGPGTRLLVL.

The chain employs TRBV19 and TRBJ1-6; 7 nucleotides align to TRBD1. This CDR3 region has 14 residues. The germline gives CDR1 LNHDA, CDR2 SQIVND (reference sequence). The V segment lost 6 bases and the J segment 3 bases; nucleotides outside the gene matches: 2. The chain's CDR3 is CASRRQGYNSPLHF. The CDR3 DNA follows: TGTGCCAGTAGACGACAGGGCTATAATTCACCCCTCCACTTT.